A single sample is the source of the 27 T cell receptor beta chains below, sequenced in a study of Ad26.COV2.S vaccination and SARS-CoV-2 variants. Stated treatment: 15 to 20 received Ad26.COV2.S at low or high dose, single or two shots; about 5 received placebo; per-sample allocation not given. Vaccine and placebo recipients were sampled on day 63 after the first injection. TCRdb's copy holds only in-frame clones and misses some; the assay was immunoSEQ multiplex PCR. In the table there are approximately 420,000 clones, roughly nine tenths of which are singletons. This material consisted of peripheral blood, taken in a trial of Ad26.COV2.S vaccine versus placebo. These receptors came from a person between 18 and 60 years old who received the Ad26.COV2.S COVID-19 vaccine or a placebo.

The rearrangement uses TRBV2 and TRBJ2-5, with D tentatively TRBD2 (5 bases). Deletions cut 4 bases from V and 5 bases from J, with 8 bases between. The CDR3 has 12 amino acids. Germline V gene lookup returns CDR1 SNHLY and CDR2 FYNNEI. CDR3 protein: CASSASRETQYF. DNA for the CDR3: TGTGCCAGCAGTGCTAGCCGCGAGACCCAGTACTTC. Full variable domain (missing parts from reference TRBV2 and TRBJ2-5): EPEVTQTPSHQVTQMGQEVILRCVPISNHLYFYWYRQILGQKVEFLVSFYNNEISEKSEIFDDQFSVERPDGSNFTLKIRSTKLEDSAMYFCASSASRETQYFGPGTRLLVL.

This clone was detected only a few times. J is TRBJ1-6 and V is TRBV5-1; no firm D call. The CDR3 runs to 14 residues. V lost 5 bases and J lost 7, with 13 bases in between. Looked up from germline, CDR1 is SGHRS and CDR2 is YFSETQ. Here the CDR3 reads CASRGGGVNSPLHF. The CDR3 coding sequence is TGCGCCAGCAGGGGAGGTGGGGTAAATTCACCCCTCCACTTT.

This chain links TRBV5-1 with TRBJ1-1; D not resolved. The V gene lost 0 bases and the J gene lost 3 bases, with 9 bases spanning the gap. CDR1 is SGHRS and CDR2 is YFSETQ in the germline V gene. This CDR3 comprises 14 residues. The DNA for the CDR3 is TGCGCCAGCAGCTTGGAGGGAGAGGACACTGAAGCTTTCTTT. Protein product: CASSLEGEDTEAFF.

The CDR3 region has the DNA TGTGCCAGCGCAGGCGGGGGATCAGATACGCAGTATTTT. It yields the protein CASAGGGSDTQYF. The rearrangement joins TRBV27 to TRBJ2-3, with 7 bases lining up with TRBD2. Germline loops: CDR1 MNHEY, CDR2 SMNVEV (reference sequence). V shed 8 bases, J shed 4 bases, and the junction held 6 bases outside the gene matches. This CDR3 has 13 residues.

This chain uses TRBV12-5 with TRBJ1-3; D not certain. Germline assignment: CDR1 LGHNT and CDR2 FRNRAP. This CDR3 contains 13 residues. V was clipped by 6 bases and J by 0 bases, with 6 bases between them. Written as DNA, the CDR3 is TGTGCTAGTGGCCCAGTCTCTGGAAACACCATATATTTT. Protein sequence: CASGPVSGNTIYF.

The V and J genes are TRBV6-5 and TRBJ2-7, with D unclear. Trimming stripped 4 bases from V and 4 bases from J, with 14 bases between. This CDR3 region has 14 residues. Germline V CDR1 and CDR2: MNHEY, SVGAGI. CDR3 sequence: CASSSSGYAYEQYF. CDR3 nucleotides: TGTGCCAGCAGTTCTTCCGGCTATGCATACGAGCAGTACTTC.

The chain joins TRBV3-1 (or the pseudogene TRBV3-2) to TRBJ1-2; TRBD1 aligns across 9 bases. CDR3 length: 15 residues. Germline V gene sequence: CDR1 LGHDT, CDR2 YNNKEL (reference sequence). The J segment lost 4 bases and the V segment lost 3 bases, leaving 6 bases of the junction unmatched. This CDR3 is CASSHLDRGFYGYTF. CDR3 DNA: TGTGCCAGCAGCCATCTGGACAGGGGATTCTATGGCTACACCTTC.

This clone showed up just once. The rearrangement joins TRBV6-1 to TRBJ1-5; D possibly corresponds to TRBD1 (5 bases). The CDR3 loop spans 13 amino acids. Trimming removed 2 bases at V and 6 bases at J, with 8 bases between. Germline V CDR1 and CDR2: MNHNS, SASEGT. The CDR3 protein is CASSETGAQPQHF. In DNA form, the CDR3 reads TGTGCCAGCAGTGAAACCGGGGCTCAGCCCCAGCATTTT.

This chain joins TRBV7-9 and TRBJ2-3; D not certain. Trimming took 1 base from V and 2 from J, leaving 10 bases between them. This CDR3 is 15 amino acids long. The germline V gene has CDR1 SEHNR and CDR2 FQNEAQ (reference sequence). In DNA form, the CDR3 reads TGTGCCAGCAGCTTAGAAACGGAGTCCACAGATACGCAGTATTTT. Translated, it gives CASSLETESTDTQYF.

This sequence joins TRBV6-1 and TRBJ1-5; tentatively, D is TRBD1 (5 bases). CDR1 MNHNS and CDR2 SASEGT come from the germline V gene. This CDR3 comprises 14 residues. V lost 3 bases to trimming and J lost 9 bases, with 15 bases between them. CDR3 sequence (DNA): TGTGCCAGCAGTGAGGACCCTCGGGGCAGGCCCCAGCATTTT. It is translated as CASSEDPRGRPQHF.

V gene TRBV19 combines with J gene TRBJ1-1; D uncertain. With 5 bases removed from V and 6 bases from J, the gap between germline ends came to 22 bases. The CDR3 spans 16 residues. From germline, CDR1 is LNHDA and CDR2 SQIVND (reference sequence). The CDR3 region has the DNA TGTGCCAGTAGTTCCGACCCCTTCGTCTGGGTCGCTGAAGCTTTCTTT. Encoded protein: CASSSDPFVWVAEAFF.

This clone occurred a few times. The chain links TRBV4-3 to TRBJ2-3, with TRBD1 matching 8 bases. J gave up 6 bases and V 1 base, and 9 bases lay outside the gene matches. The germline gives CDR1 LGHNA, CDR2 YSLEER. The CDR3 has 16 amino acids. The CDR3 here is CASSQGPGQGPDTQYF. CDR3 nucleotide sequence: TGCGCCAGCAGCCAAGGCCCCGGACAGGGACCTGATACGCAGTATTTT.

This chain links TRBV13 with TRBJ2-7; 9 nucleotides match TRBD1. Germline V gene lookup returns CDR1 PRHDT and CDR2 FYEKMQ (reference sequence). Losses at the gene ends were 4 bases for V and 1 base for J; bases not matched to a gene: 5. The CDR3 has 15 residues. The CDR3, as DNA: TGTGCCAGCAGCTACGGGACAGGGATTTCCTACGAGCAGTACTTC. It codes for CASSYGTGISYEQYF.

The chain is built from TRBV5-1 and TRBJ2-1; 10 nucleotides agree with TRBD1. V was clipped by 5 bases and J by 6 bases; unmatched bases: 2. In germline, CDR1 is SGHRS, CDR2 YFSETQ. There are 13 residues in the CDR3. CDR3 bases: TGCGCCAGCAGAAGGACAGGGGGCAATGAGCAGTTCTTC. It encodes CASRRTGGNEQFF.

The chain combines TRBV10-3 with TRBJ2-3; the match to TRBD2 covers 7 bases. Per the germline V gene, CDR1 is ENHRY and CDR2 is SYGVKD. This CDR3 has 13 residues. J lost 10 bases, V lost 1 base, and 5 bases had no gene match. This chain's CDR3 is CAISEYLAEAQYF. CDR3 DNA: TGTGCCATCAGTGAGTACCTAGCGGAGGCGCAGTATTTT.

V gene TRBV29-1 combines with J gene TRBJ1-2; possible D gene TRBD1, 5 bases. Germline assignment: CDR1 SQVTM and CDR2 ANQGSEA. With 7 bases removed from V and 6 bases from J, the gap between germline ends came to 15 bases. The length of the CDR3 is 12 residues. The CDR3, as DNA: TGCAGCGCCGCTCAGGGTGCTGATGGCTACACCTTC. Amino acid sequence: CSAAQGADGYTF.

The chain has TRBV5-5 and TRBJ1-4; 9 bases are shared with TRBD1. Germline V gene data show CDR1 as SGHKS and CDR2 as YYEKEE (reference sequence). With 6 bases clipped from V and 7 bases from J, the junction kept 13 bases outside the gene matches. The CDR3 is 16 amino acids. Written as DNA, the CDR3 is TGTGCCAGCAAAAACCCTTACAGGGGGCGCGCTGAAAAACTGTTTTTT. It yields the protein CASKNPYRGRAEKLFF.

This chain joins TRBV7-9 and TRBJ1-6, with TRBD1 matching over 12 bases. With 5 bases clipped from V and 0 bases from J, the junction kept 8 bases outside the gene matches. Germline CDR1 and CDR2: SEHNR and FQNEAQ (reference sequence). The CDR3 consists of 19 residues. In nucleotides, the CDR3 is TGTGCCAGCAGCCGGGACAGGGGGCTTCGTAGCTCCTATAATTCACCCCTCCACTTT. Its protein product is CASSRDRGLRSSYNSPLHF.

The V and J genes are TRBV30 and TRBJ1-2, with TRBD1 matching over 8 bases. This CDR3 spans 18 amino acids. V trimming: 4 bases; J trimming: 6 bases; junction bases outside the gene matches: 22. Germline V gene sequence: CDR1 GTSNPN, CDR2 SVGIG (reference sequence). As DNA, the CDR3 is TGTGCCTGGAAACGTCTCACAGCAACCGGGACAGGAGGGAATGGCTACACCTTC. This codes for CAWKRLTATGTGGNGYTF. The entire variable domain, with the rest obtained from reference TRBV30 and TRBJ1-2, is as follows: SQTIHQWPATLVQPVGSPLSLECTVEGTSNPNLYWYRQAAGRGLQLLFYSVGIGQISSEVPQNLSASRPQDRQFILSSKKLLLSDSGFYLCAWKRLTATGTGGNGYTFGSGTRLTVV.

The chain employs TRBV14 and TRBJ1-3; the D is unclear. The V end was cut by 4 bases, the J end by 4 bases, with 5 bases between. CDR1 is SGHDN, CDR2 FVKESK, per germline. The CDR3 covers 12 residues. This chain's CDR3 is CASSRAGNTIYF. DNA for the CDR3: TGTGCCAGCAGCCGTGCAGGAAACACCATATATTTT. Based on the CDR3 plus reference TRBV14 and TRBJ1-3, the full variable domain is EAGVTQFPSHSVIEKGQTVTLRCDPISGHDNLYWYRRVMGKEIKFLLHFVKESKQDESGMPNNRFLAERTGGTYSTLKVQPAELEDSGVYFCASSRAGNTIYFGEGSWLTVV.

The chain links TRBV5-1 to TRBJ2-1, with D perhaps TRBD2 (6 bases). The CDR3 has 13 residues. With 5 bases removed from V and 5 bases from J, the gap between germline ends came to 11 bases. Per germline, CDR1 SGHRS and CDR2 YFSETQ. CDR3 sequence: CASRLANNNEQFF. CDR3 sequence (DNA): TGCGCCAGCAGACTAGCCAATAACAATGAGCAGTTCTTC.

This clone came up a few times. In nucleotides, the CDR3 is TGTGCCAGCAGCGTAGTAGGCAGCGCCAATGGCTACACCTTC. Protein sequence: CASSVVGSANGYTF. The V gene is TRBV9, the J gene TRBJ1-2; no clear D. Trimming removed 0 bases from V and 6 bases from J, with 12 bases in between. Germline-derived CDR1 and CDR2 are SGDLS and YYNGEE. CDR3 length: 14 amino acids.

This chain joins TRBV6-4 and TRBJ2-3; the D gene is possibly TRBD2 (5 bases). CDR3 size: 13 residues. Trimming left V 6 bases short and J 4 bases short, with 11 bases between. Germline assignment: CDR1 MRHNA and CDR2 SNTAGT. The CDR3 bases are TGTGCCAGCAGAAGGAGGTGCGCAGATACGCAGTATTTT. It is translated as CASRRRCADTQYF.

The rearrangement links TRBV12-3 or TRBV12-4 to TRBJ2-1; D is ambiguous. The V end was cut by 5 bases, the J end by 10 bases, with 9 bases between. CDR3 size: 11 residues. Here the CDR3 reads CASSDFGEQFF. The CDR3 nucleotides are TGTGCCAGCAGTGACTTCGGAGAGCAGTTCTTC.

The chain links TRBV6-5 to TRBJ2-1; 9 nucleotides agree with TRBD2. The CDR3 is 15 amino acids. V trimming: 0 bases; J trimming: 3 bases; junction bases outside the gene matches: 0. Germline V lookup: CDR1 MNHEY, CDR2 SVGAGI. DNA of the CDR3: TGTGCCAGCAGTTACTCGCGGGGGGGCTACAATGAGCAGTTCTTC. Translated: CASSYSRGGYNEQFF.

The rearrangement uses TRBV10-3 and TRBJ1-4; the match to TRBD1 covers 8 bases. The CDR3 spans 17 residues. Unmatched junction bases numbered 9, after V lost 4 bases and J lost 2 bases. Germline CDR1 ENHRY, CDR2 SYGVKD. DNA for the CDR3: TGTGCCATCAGTGCAGGGGCCTCAGGGGGCACTAATGAAAAACTGTTTTTT. It is translated as CAISAGASGGTNEKLFF.

V and J are TRBV5-6 and TRBJ1-2; D unclear. This CDR3 region has 13 residues. The V and J ends lost 0 bases and 4 bases respectively, with 7 bases between them. CDR1 and CDR2 from the germline V gene are SGHDT and YYEEEE. CDR3 nucleotides: TGTGCCAGCAGCTTGGGGGAAACCTATGGCTACACCTTC. Its translation: CASSLGETYGYTF.